These 7 T cell receptor beta chains originate from one sample sequenced in a study of blood T cell repertoires in COVID-19. This table comes from immunoSEQ multiplex PCR, and its TCRdb copy is limited to in-frame clones, with some not included. The table records about 310,000 clones, around 87% of them present only once. What was sequenced was PBMCs or T cells enriched from blood (not recorded which). These receptor sequences come from a woman between 18 and 30 years old with acute COVID-19.

V gene TRBV7-9 combines with J gene TRBJ2-3, with 11 positions matching TRBD2. Germline values: CDR1 SEHNR, CDR2 FQNEAQ (reference sequence). Losses at the gene ends were 2 bases for V and 1 base for J; bases not matched to a gene: 8. This CDR3 is 18 amino acids long. The CDR3 DNA reads TGTGCCAGCAGCTTATGGCTAGCGGGAGGCTACGGCACAGATACGCAGTATTTT. Translating gives CASSLWLAGGYGTDTQYF.

The rearrangement joins TRBV9 to TRBJ1-1, with D unclear. This CDR3 has 15 amino acids. In germline, CDR1 is SGDLS, CDR2 YYNGEE. V lost 4 bases to trimming and J lost 4 bases, with 17 bases between them. CDR3 in DNA: TGTGCCAGCAGCTTGAGGAGGGAGGGTAGCACTGAAGCTTTCTTT. This encodes CASSLRREGSTEAFF.

V gene TRBV19 combines with J gene TRBJ1-1; 10 nucleotides align to TRBD1. Germline V gene sequence: CDR1 LNHDA, CDR2 SQIVND (reference sequence). The CDR3 covers 14 residues. V was pared by 5 bases and J by 4 bases, with 4 bases of the junction left unmatched. The CDR3 here is CASSARQGATEAFF. In DNA, the CDR3 is TGTGCCAGTAGTGCCAGACAGGGGGCCACTGAAGCTTTCTTT.

In this sample, this clone turned up once. The chain is built from TRBV12-3 or TRBV12-4 and TRBJ2-7, with D uncertain. The CDR3 is made up of 13 amino acids. With 6 bases removed from V and 3 bases from J, the gap between germline ends came to 12 bases. The DNA for the CDR3 is TGTGCCAGCAGCCCCGAGAGGATCTACGAGCAGTACTTC. The encoded protein is CASSPERIYEQYF.

The chain links TRBV3-1 (or the pseudogene TRBV3-2) to TRBJ2-5; a possible D gene is TRBD2 (6 bases). This CDR3 contains 17 residues. V dropped 4 bases and J dropped 1 base, with 19 bases sitting between them. From germline, CDR1 is LGHDT and CDR2 YNNKEL (reference sequence). The CDR3 sequence: CASSPEEAGDLQETQYF. CDR3 coding DNA: TGTGCCAGCAGCCCGGAGGAAGCGGGCGACCTCCAAGAGACCCAGTACTTC.

The chain has TRBV28 and TRBJ1-2; TRBD1 might be the D (6 bases). CDR1 and CDR2 from the germline V gene are MDHEN and SYDVKM. The CDR3 is made up of 18 amino acids. V lost 5 bases, J lost 6 bases, and 28 bases lay in between. The CDR3 DNA reads as TGTGCCAGCAGTCCCAGGGACAAGCAACTGACAGCCTACCATGGCTACACCTTC. This gives the protein CASSPRDKQLTAYHGYTF.

The J gene is TRBJ2-7, the V gene TRBV11-3, with 10 positions matching TRBD1. The ends lost 4 bases at V and 5 bases at J; junction bases unmatched: 17. From germline, CDR1 is SGHNT and CDR2 YENEEA. There are 18 residues in the CDR3. The CDR3 loop reads CASSSPGAGGTGAHEQYF. CDR3 coding DNA: TGTGCCAGCAGCTCGCCGGGAGCCGGGGGGACAGGGGCCCACGAGCAGTACTTC. Using reference TRBV11-3 and TRBJ2-7 for the parts outside the CDR3, the full variable domain is EAGVVQSPRYKIIEKKQPVAFWCNPISGHNTLYWYLQNLGQGPELLIRYENEEAVDDSQLPKDRFSAERLKGVDSTLKIQPAELGDSAVYLCASSSPGAGGTGAHEQYFGPGTRLTVT.